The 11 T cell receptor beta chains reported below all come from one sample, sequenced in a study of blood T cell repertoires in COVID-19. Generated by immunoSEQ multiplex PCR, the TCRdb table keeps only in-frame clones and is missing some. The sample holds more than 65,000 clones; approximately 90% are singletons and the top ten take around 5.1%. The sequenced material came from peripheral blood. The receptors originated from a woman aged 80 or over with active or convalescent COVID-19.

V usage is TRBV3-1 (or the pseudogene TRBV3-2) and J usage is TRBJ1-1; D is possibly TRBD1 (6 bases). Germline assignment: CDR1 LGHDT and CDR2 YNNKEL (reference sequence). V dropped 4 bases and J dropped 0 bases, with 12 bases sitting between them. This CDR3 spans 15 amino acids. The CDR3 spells CASSRGQRMNTEAFF. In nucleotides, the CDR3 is TGTGCCAGCAGCCGAGGACAGAGAATGAACACTGAAGCTTTCTTT.

As DNA, the CDR3 is TGCAGCGTTGAAGAAGCCCGGACAGAGCAGTACTTC. Translated, it gives CSVEEARTEQYF. The rearrangement joins TRBV29-1 to TRBJ2-7, with a weak D call TRBD1 (5 bases). The CDR3 runs to 12 residues. The germline CDR1 and CDR2 sequences are SQVTM and ANQGSEA. V was shortened by 0 bases and J by 7 bases, with 10 bases between the two germline ends.

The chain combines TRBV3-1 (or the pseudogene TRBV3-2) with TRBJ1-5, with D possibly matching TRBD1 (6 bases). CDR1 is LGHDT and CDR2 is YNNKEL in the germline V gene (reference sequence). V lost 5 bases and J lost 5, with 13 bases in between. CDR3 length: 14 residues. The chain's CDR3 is CASSFEGEYQPQHF. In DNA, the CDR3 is TGTGCCAGCAGCTTCGAGGGGGAGTATCAGCCCCAGCATTTT.

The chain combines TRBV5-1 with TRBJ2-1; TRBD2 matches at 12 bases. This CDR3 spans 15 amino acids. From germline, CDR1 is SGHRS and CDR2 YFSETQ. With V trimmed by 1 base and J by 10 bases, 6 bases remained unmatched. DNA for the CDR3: TGCGCCAGCAGCTTGCCACTAGCGGGGGGAGGGGAGCAGTTCTTC. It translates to CASSLPLAGGGEQFF.

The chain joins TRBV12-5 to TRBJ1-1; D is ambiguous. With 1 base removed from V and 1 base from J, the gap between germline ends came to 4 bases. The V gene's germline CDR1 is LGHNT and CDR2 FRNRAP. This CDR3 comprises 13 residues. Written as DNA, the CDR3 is TGTGCTAGTGGTTTGGGCAGGAACACTGAAGCTTTCTTT. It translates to CASGLGRNTEAFF.

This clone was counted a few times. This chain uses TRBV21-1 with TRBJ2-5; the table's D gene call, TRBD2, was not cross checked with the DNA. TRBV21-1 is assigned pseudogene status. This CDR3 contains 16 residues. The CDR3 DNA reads TGTGCCAGCAGCCTCCGGGGCGGGAGCCTGCAAGAGACCCAGTACTTC. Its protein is CASSLRGGSLQETQYF.

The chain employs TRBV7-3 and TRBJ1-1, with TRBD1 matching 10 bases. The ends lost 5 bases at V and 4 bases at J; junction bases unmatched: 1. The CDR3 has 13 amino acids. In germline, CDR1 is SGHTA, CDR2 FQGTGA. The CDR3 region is CASSRTGGTEAFF. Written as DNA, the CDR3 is TGTGCCAGCAGCCGGACAGGGGGCACTGAAGCTTTCTTT.

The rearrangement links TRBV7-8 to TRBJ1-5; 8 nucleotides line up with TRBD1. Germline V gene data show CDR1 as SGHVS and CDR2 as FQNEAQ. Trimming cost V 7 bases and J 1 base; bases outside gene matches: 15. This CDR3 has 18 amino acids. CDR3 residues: CASNPFGSGGSSNQPQHF. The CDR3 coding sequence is TGTGCCAGCAATCCCTTCGGATCAGGGGGCTCGAGCAATCAGCCCCAGCATTTT.

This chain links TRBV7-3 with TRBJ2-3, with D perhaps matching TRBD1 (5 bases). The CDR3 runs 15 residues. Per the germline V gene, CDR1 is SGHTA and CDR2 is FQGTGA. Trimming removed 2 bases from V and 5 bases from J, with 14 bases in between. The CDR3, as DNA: TGTGCCAGCAGCTTATCCCTAGGGGCAGGAGATACGCAGTATTTT. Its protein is CASSLSLGAGDTQYF.

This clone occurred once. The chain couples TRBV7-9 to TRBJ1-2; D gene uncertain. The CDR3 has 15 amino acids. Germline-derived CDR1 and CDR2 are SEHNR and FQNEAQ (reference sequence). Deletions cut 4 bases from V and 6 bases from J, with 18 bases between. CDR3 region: CASSSKALLKNGYTF. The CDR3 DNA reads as TGTGCCAGCAGCTCAAAAGCCCTATTGAAGAATGGCTACACCTTC.

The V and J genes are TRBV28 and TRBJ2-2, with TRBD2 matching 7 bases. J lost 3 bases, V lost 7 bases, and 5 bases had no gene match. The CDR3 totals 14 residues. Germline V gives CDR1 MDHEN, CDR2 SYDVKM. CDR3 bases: TGTGCCAGCAAGGGAGGGACGCACACCGGGGAGCTGTTTTTT. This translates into CASKGGTHTGELFF.